The 22 T cell receptor beta chains in this list originate from one sample, sequenced in a study of blood T cell repertoires in COVID-19. Profiled with immunoSEQ multiplex PCR; TCRdb holds only in-frame clones, not every one. The sample has some 230,000 clones; 70% to 85% are singletons. Sequencing input: PBMCs or T cells enriched from blood (not recorded which). These TCRs come from a man aged 35 to 55 who had recovered from COVID-19.

This chain uses TRBV19 with TRBJ1-2; no clear D gene. V was cut by 6 bases and J by 4 bases, with 12 bases left in between. Germline CDR1 reads LNHDA; CDR2 reads SQIVND (reference sequence). The CDR3 is made up of 13 amino acids. The CDR3 spells CASRDPPSYGYTF. The CDR3 DNA reads TGTGCCAGTAGAGATCCACCCAGCTATGGCTACACCTTC.

The chain has TRBV6-5 and TRBJ2-3, with D perhaps matching TRBD1 (5 bases). Germline V CDR1 and CDR2: MNHEY, SVGAGI. V lost 8 bases and J lost 4, with 16 bases in between. The CDR3 has 14 amino acids. CDR3 amino acids: CASQFRVGADTQYF. In nucleotides, the CDR3 is TGTGCCAGCCAGTTCAGGGTAGGGGCAGATACGCAGTATTTT.

The rearrangement links TRBV12-5 to TRBJ2-1; 9 bases are a match to TRBD2. Trimming cost V 1 base and J 6 bases; bases outside gene matches: 4. The CDR3 is made up of 15 amino acids. CDR1 LGHNT and CDR2 FRNRAP come from the germline V gene. CDR3 bases: TGTGCTAGTGGTTTGGGGGTAGCGGGAGTCAATGAGCAGTTCTTC. This translates into CASGLGVAGVNEQFF. The full variable domain, with the rest looked up from reference TRBV12-5 and TRBJ2-1, is DARVTQTPRHKVTEMGQEVTMRCQPILGHNTVFWYRQTMMQGLELLAYFRNRAPLDDSGMPKDRFSAEMPDATLATLKIQPSEPRDSAVYFCASGLGVAGVNEQFFGPGTRLTVL.

Written as DNA, the CDR3 is TGCGCCAGCAGCCAAGAAATTCGAGGGATCTATGGCTACACCTTC. It codes for CASSQEIRGIYGYTF. The chain employs TRBV4-3 and TRBJ1-2; D is unclear. CDR1 and CDR2 from the germline V gene are LGHNA and YSLEER. The V end was cut by 0 bases, the J end by 4 bases, with 12 bases between. This CDR3 region has 15 residues.

The chain is built from TRBV5-6 and TRBJ2-7; 9 bases align to TRBD1. Trimming cost V 0 bases and J 9 bases; bases outside gene matches: 7. CDR1 is SGHDT and CDR2 is YYEEEE in the germline V gene. CDR3 length: 14 amino acids. CDR3 in amino acids: CASSLGDRDVGQYF. CDR3 in DNA: TGTGCCAGCAGCTTGGGGGACAGGGACGTTGGGCAGTACTTC. The whole variable domain, filled in from reference TRBV5-6 and TRBJ2-7, reads DAGVTQSPTHLIKTRGQQVTLRCSPKSGHDTVSWYQQALGQGPQFIFQYYEEEERQRGNFPDRFSGHQFPNYSSELNVNALLLGDSALYLCASSLGDRDVGQYFGPGTRLTVT.

V usage is TRBV6-5 and J usage is TRBJ2-7; 9 nucleotides agree with TRBD1. The CDR3 spans 15 residues. CDR1 is MNHEY and CDR2 is SVGAGI in the germline V gene. V shed 6 bases and J 0 bases; nucleotides not matched to a gene: 6. The CDR3 sequence is CASRAGTGSSYEQYF. The CDR3 DNA reads as TGTGCCAGCAGAGCCGGGACAGGGAGCTCCTACGAGCAGTACTTC.

The chain carries TRBV4-3 and TRBJ1-6; D is uncertain. The germline CDR1 and CDR2 sequences are LGHNA and YSLEER. The CDR3 totals 15 residues. V was clipped by 4 bases and J by 10 bases, with 17 bases between them. In DNA form, the CDR3 reads TGCGCCAGCAGCCTCCTCGGGAGGGAAGGGTCACCCCTCCACTTT. Amino acids: CASSLLGREGSPLHF.

V is TRBV2 and J is TRBJ1-1; D might be TRBD1 (5 bases). CDR1 and CDR2 from the germline V gene are SNHLY and FYNNEI. V lost 9 bases and J lost 2, with 16 bases in between. This CDR3 has 14 amino acids. CDR3 region: CASEPDRFNTEAFF. The CDR3 DNA sequence: TGTGCCAGTGAACCAGACAGATTTAACACTGAAGCTTTCTTT.

The rearrangement joins TRBV13 to TRBJ2-1, with D possibly matching TRBD1 (5 bases). Germline CDR1 is PRHDT and CDR2 is FYEKMQ (reference sequence). V gave up 1 base and J gave up 2 bases, with 9 bases separating them. The CDR3 sequence is 15 residues long. As DNA, the CDR3 is TGTGCCAGCAGCTTAGATGGCAGGGCCTACAATGAGCAGTTCTTC. The encoded protein is CASSLDGRAYNEQFF.

This clone was detected once. The V call is TRBV28, the J call TRBJ2-2; the match to TRBD1 covers 7 bases. V was pared by 8 bases and J by 5 bases, with 5 bases of the junction left unmatched. This CDR3 region has 13 residues. CDR1 and CDR2 from the germline V gene are MDHEN and SYDVKM. CDR3 in DNA: TGTGCCAGCCTTGGACAGGCAACCGGGGAGCTGTTTTTT. Translated: CASLGQATGELFF.

This chain links TRBV7-6 with TRBJ1-2; D gene uncertain. The CDR3 contains 11 residues. Trimming removed 6 bases at V and 7 bases at J, with 9 bases between. Germline CDR1 and CDR2: SGHVS and FNYEAQ. The CDR3 sequence: CASSLIGGYTF. DNA of the CDR3: TGTGCCAGCAGTCTTATCGGTGGCTACACCTTC.

V gene TRBV4-1 combines with J gene TRBJ1-2; D ambiguous. CDR3 length equals 16 residues. The V and J ends lost 1 base and 4 bases respectively, with 16 bases between them. Germline CDR1 and CDR2: MGHRA and YSYEKL. CDR3 residues: CASSQVEARESYGYTF. The CDR3 region has the DNA TGCGCCAGCAGCCAAGTGGAGGCGAGGGAGTCCTATGGCTACACCTTC.

The CDR3 DNA is TGTGCCATCAGTGAGGTCAGCGCCCTCGGGCAGTATTTT. It specifies CAISEVSALGQYF. The chain is built from TRBV10-3 and TRBJ2-3; D is unclear. Trimming stripped 2 bases from V and 11 bases from J, with 14 bases between. CDR1 is ENHRY, CDR2 SYGVKD, per germline. The CDR3 is made up of 13 amino acids.

The rearrangement joins TRBV3-1 (or the pseudogene TRBV3-2) to TRBJ2-5, with 8 bases lining up with TRBD2. Looked up from germline, CDR1 is LGHDT and CDR2 is YNNKEL (reference sequence). CDR3 length: 14 amino acids. V shed 8 bases, J shed 3 bases, and the junction held 8 bases outside the gene matches. The CDR3, as DNA: TGTGCCAGCGGCCCAAGAGCGGGGGAAGAGACCCAGTACTTC. This sequence encodes CASGPRAGEETQYF.

This rearrangement joins TRBV28 to TRBJ1-2; D is ambiguous. This CDR3 is built from 13 residues. Per germline, CDR1 MDHEN and CDR2 SYDVKM. Trimming stripped 8 bases from V and 4 bases from J, with 14 bases between. Written as DNA, the CDR3 is TGTGCCAGCCTAAGTGGAGGACCCTATGGCTACACCTTC. This translates into CASLSGGPYGYTF.

The chain joins TRBV19 to TRBJ1-1, with a possible D match to TRBD1 (6 bases). This CDR3 contains 13 residues. Per germline, CDR1 LNHDA and CDR2 SQIVND (reference sequence). Trimming removed 4 bases from V and 4 bases from J, with 10 bases in between. The CDR3 is CASSNRDRTEAFF. CDR3 in DNA: TGTGCCAGTAGTAACAGGGACCGCACTGAAGCTTTCTTT.

The chain has TRBV5-8 and TRBJ1-1; 9 bases fit TRBD1. J lost 3 bases, V lost 4 bases, and 7 bases had no gene match. Germline V gives CDR1 SGHTS, CDR2 YDEGEE. The CDR3 has 15 amino acids. In DNA, the CDR3 is TGTGCCAGCAGCCCTGGACAGGGGAAGGACACTGAAGCTTTCTTT. It codes for CASSPGQGKDTEAFF.

The J gene is TRBJ2-7, the V gene TRBV5-1, with a tentative D call TRBD1 (6 bases). CDR3 length: 13 amino acids. V lost 5 bases and J 3 bases, leaving 12 bases between the germline ends. Looked up from germline, CDR1 is SGHRS and CDR2 is YFSETQ. The CDR3 region has the DNA TGCGCCAGCAGGGGACAAGGACTCTACGAGCAGTACTTC. This translates into CASRGQGLYEQYF.

The chain is built from TRBV28 and TRBJ2-3; TRBD2 aligns across 7 bases. Germline V lookup: CDR1 MDHEN, CDR2 SYDVKM. V shed 3 bases and J 11 bases; nucleotides not matched to a gene: 2. The CDR3 extends over 11 amino acids. This chain's CDR3 is CASSFQREQYF. CDR3 sequence (DNA): TGTGCCAGCAGTTTCCAGCGGGAGCAGTATTTT.

This clone was detected once. The rearrangement uses TRBV10-3 and TRBJ2-7; TRBD2 agrees at 11 bases. Germline lookup yields CDR1 ENHRY and CDR2 SYGVKD. J was trimmed by 7 bases and V by 0 bases; bases with no gene match: 8. The CDR3 is 16 residues long. CDR3 sequence: CAISESIAGGPREQYF. The CDR3 nucleotides read TGTGCCATCAGTGAGTCAATAGCGGGAGGGCCGAGAGAGCAGTACTTC.

This chain uses TRBV4-1 with TRBJ1-3; 7 nucleotides align to TRBD1. The CDR3 consists of 16 residues. Germline CDR1 MGHRA, CDR2 YSYEKL. V lost 1 base, J lost 0 bases, and 3 bases stayed unmatched. CDR3 sequence reads: CASSQGDRASGNTIYF. CDR3 nucleotides: TGCGCCAGCAGCCAAGGGGACAGAGCCTCTGGAAACACCATATATTTT.

The chain carries TRBV28 and TRBJ1-2, with 8 bases identical to TRBD1. The V gene's germline CDR1 is MDHEN and CDR2 SYDVKM. The CDR3 loop spans 13 amino acids. Trimming cost V 5 bases and J 8 bases; bases outside gene matches: 7. The CDR3 DNA is TGTGCCAGCAGTCCCCCGACAGGGGACGGCTACACCTTC. Protein: CASSPPTGDGYTF.